What follows are 17 T cell receptor beta chains derived from one specimen sequenced in a study of CD8 T cells in Susac syndrome. When the RNA was reverse transcribed, random hexamers were used with an input of roughly 0.5 to 1 ug. TCRdb independently ran MiXCR on the immunoSEQ multiplex PCR reads; one entry per CDR3 protein. Counted here are some 130,000 distinct CDR3 sequences, about 93% occurring once; the ten biggest clones make up about 0.25%. The sequencing sample was made of CD8+ T cells from PBMCs. These TCRs come from a human donor with multiple sclerosis.

The rearrangement uses TRBV12-5 and TRBJ1-1, with 11 positions matching TRBD1. The CDR3 is 14 amino acids. With V trimmed by 6 bases and J by 7 bases, 7 bases remained unmatched. The germline V gene encodes CDR1 LGHNT and CDR2 FRNRAP. CDR3: CASGRDRGTFEAFF. Here the CDR3 DNA reads TGTGCTAGTGGGAGGGACAGGGGGACCTTTGAAGCTTTCTTT. The complete variable domain, with remaining parts taken from reference TRBV12-5 and TRBJ1-1, reads DARVTQTPRHKVTEMGQEVTMRCQPILGHNTVFWYRQTMMQGLELLAYFRNRAPLDDSGMPKDRFSAEMPDATLATLKIQPSEPRDSAVYFCASGRDRGTFEAFFGQGTRLTVV.

J is TRBJ1-1 and V is TRBV5-1; D might be TRBD1 (6 bases). CDR1 SGHRS and CDR2 YFSETQ come from the germline V gene. The CDR3 is 16 amino acids. With 5 bases removed from V and 5 bases from J, the gap between germline ends came to 22 bases. CDR3 DNA: TGCGCCAGCAGGCCCGGTGGGGGGGGCGAGGGGACTGAAGCTTTCTTT. This gives the protein CASRPGGGGEGTEAFF.

This rearrangement joins TRBV25-1 to TRBJ2-1, with D uncertain. Trimming pared 4 bases from V and 11 bases from J, leaving 15 bases between. The germline V gene encodes CDR1 MGHDK and CDR2 SYGVNS. The CDR3 covers 13 residues. CDR3 amino acids: CASSGTSRKKQFF. The CDR3 DNA follows: TGTGCCAGCAGTGGGACGAGCCGAAAGAAGCAGTTCTTC.

This sequence joins TRBV12-5 and TRBJ2-5, with 9 bases that match TRBD1. CDR1 is LGHNT and CDR2 is FRNRAP in the germline V gene. The CDR3 covers 14 residues. The ends lost 2 bases at V and 5 bases at J; junction bases unmatched: 3. The DNA for the CDR3 is TGTGCTAGTGGTTTGCCCGACAGGGGGGAGACCCAGTACTTC. Translating gives CASGLPDRGETQYF.

This clonotype has just one count. The J gene is TRBJ2-2, the V gene TRBV6-6; 11 bases match TRBD2. Per the germline V gene, CDR1 is MNHNY and CDR2 is SVGAGI (reference sequence). Losses at the gene ends were 5 bases for V and 9 bases for J; bases not matched to a gene: 11. This CDR3 is built from 16 residues. The CDR3 DNA reads as TGTGCCAGCAGTCCTGGGACTAGCGGTCTCACACGGGAGCTGTTTTTT. Translation gives CASSPGTSGLTRELFF.

The chain uses TRBV5-5 and TRBJ1-5, with D hard to call. Trimming took off 5 bases at V and 4 bases at J, with 10 bases between the two ends. This CDR3 has 13 amino acids. Germline CDR1 SGHKS, CDR2 YYEKEE (reference sequence). In DNA form, the CDR3 reads TGTGCCAGCAGGGTGTCACCAAATCAGCCCCAGCATTTT. Translated: CASRVSPNQPQHF. The full variable domain, in which reference TRBV5-5 and TRBJ1-5 provide the parts outside the CDR3, is DAGVTQSPTHLIKTRGQQVTLRCSPISGHKSVSWYQQVLGQGPQFIFQYYEKEERGRGNFPDRFSARQFPNYSSELNVNALLLGDSALYLCASRVSPNQPQHFGDGTRLSIL.

This chain joins TRBV5-1 and TRBJ2-1; TRBD2 aligns across 11 bases. The V gene end was trimmed by 3 bases and the J gene end by 3 bases; junction bases not matched to a gene: 14. Germline V lookup: CDR1 SGHRS, CDR2 YFSETQ. CDR3 size: 19 residues. In DNA form, the CDR3 reads TGCGCCAGCAGCTCCTACCCTTTCGGGGGACTAGCGGTCTACAATGAGCAGTTCTTC. Protein product: CASSSYPFGGLAVYNEQFF.

The rearrangement links TRBV7-9 to TRBJ2-3, with 13 bases matching TRBD2. There are 16 residues in the CDR3. The V segment lost 6 bases and the J segment 1 base; nucleotides outside the gene matches: 4. The germline V gene has CDR1 SEHNR and CDR2 FQNEAQ (reference sequence). CDR3 loop: CASSSGTSGGTDTQYF. The CDR3 DNA is TGTGCCAGCAGTTCTGGGACTAGCGGGGGCACAGATACGCAGTATTTT.

This sequence joins TRBV5-6 and TRBJ2-2; 8 positions match TRBD2. The V segment lost 9 bases and the J segment 5 bases; nucleotides outside the gene matches: 12. CDR1 SGHDT and CDR2 YYEEEE come from the germline V gene. There are 15 residues in the CDR3. The chain's CDR3 is CATVASGSRTGELFF. CDR3 nucleotides: TGTGCCACCGTGGCGAGCGGGAGTAGAACCGGGGAGCTGTTTTTT.

J is TRBJ2-5 and V is TRBV19; maybe TRBD2 (6 bases). Per the germline V gene, CDR1 is LNHDA and CDR2 is SQIVND (reference sequence). The CDR3 runs to 15 residues. Deletions cut 6 bases from V and 4 bases from J, with 18 bases between. CDR3 in DNA: TGTGCCAGTAGCCCCGGGACTTTACCCCGAGAGACCCAGTACTTC. Translated: CASSPGTLPRETQYF.

V gene TRBV6-2 or TRBV6-3 combines with J gene TRBJ2-7; 13 nucleotides align to TRBD2. Germline CDR1 reads MNHEY; CDR2 reads SVGEGT. V lost 5 bases, J lost 3 bases, and 10 bases stayed unmatched. The CDR3 consists of 17 residues. In DNA, the CDR3 is TGTGCCAGCAGTCTCGGGACTAGCGGGATCTTTTTCTACGAGCAGTACTTC. Translated: CASSLGTSGIFFYEQYF.

The V gene is TRBV7-9, the J gene TRBJ2-6; 9 nucleotides match TRBD1. The CDR3 runs to 17 residues. V gave up 4 bases and J gave up 4 bases; unmatched junction bases: 8. The V gene's germline CDR1 is SEHNR and CDR2 FQNEAQ (reference sequence). CDR3 in amino acids: CASSSGTGSGGANVLTF. The CDR3 region has the DNA TGTGCCAGCAGCTCCGGGACAGGGTCGGGAGGGGCCAACGTCCTGACTTTC.

This clonotype was counted once. This chain connects TRBV7-3 to TRBJ2-3; D may match TRBD1 or TRBD2 (6 bases each). This CDR3 spans 15 amino acids. Germline V CDR1 and CDR2: SGHTA, FQGTGA. V was trimmed by 1 base and J by 7 bases, leaving 15 bases between them. The CDR3 here is CASSLNQGTSHTQYF. CDR3 sequence (DNA): TGTGCCAGCAGCTTAAATCAGGGGACTTCACATACGCAGTATTTT.

V usage is TRBV12-3 or TRBV12-4 and J usage is TRBJ1-2; the D is unclear. V gave up 3 bases and J gave up 6 bases, with 11 bases separating them. The CDR3 loop spans 13 amino acids. DNA for the CDR3: TGTGCCAGCAGTTTTTTAGGCGAGCATGGCTACACCTTC. Translating gives CASSFLGEHGYTF.

The rearrangement uses TRBV5-5 and TRBJ1-5; perhaps TRBD1 as D (5 bases). The CDR3 spans 17 residues. Germline CDR1 reads SGHKS; CDR2 reads YYEKEE (reference sequence). Trimming took 1 base from V and 5 from J, leaving 19 bases between them. The CDR3 protein is CASSLSGGTASDQPQHF. The CDR3 DNA reads TGTGCCAGCAGCTTGAGTGGGGGGACGGCGAGTGATCAGCCCCAGCATTTT.

V usage is TRBV9 and J usage is TRBJ2-3; 8 nucleotides align to TRBD1. Germline CDR1 reads SGDLS; CDR2 reads YYNGEE. This CDR3 spans 16 amino acids. The J segment lost 4 bases and the V segment lost 1 base, leaving 8 bases of the junction unmatched. The CDR3, as DNA: TGTGCCAGCAGCGTAAATGTCAGGGGGCTTGCAGATACGCAGTATTTT. Translated: CASSVNVRGLADTQYF.

This clonotype was found once. The rearrangement joins TRBV4-2 to TRBJ1-1, with D maybe TRBD1 (6 bases). This CDR3 comprises 13 residues. V was trimmed by 10 bases and J by 0 bases, leaving 12 bases between them. The germline V gene encodes CDR1 LGHNA and CDR2 YNFKEQ. The DNA of the CDR3 is TGTGCCACTACACAGGGTTTGAACACTGAAGCTTTCTTT. Amino acids: CATTQGLNTEAFF.